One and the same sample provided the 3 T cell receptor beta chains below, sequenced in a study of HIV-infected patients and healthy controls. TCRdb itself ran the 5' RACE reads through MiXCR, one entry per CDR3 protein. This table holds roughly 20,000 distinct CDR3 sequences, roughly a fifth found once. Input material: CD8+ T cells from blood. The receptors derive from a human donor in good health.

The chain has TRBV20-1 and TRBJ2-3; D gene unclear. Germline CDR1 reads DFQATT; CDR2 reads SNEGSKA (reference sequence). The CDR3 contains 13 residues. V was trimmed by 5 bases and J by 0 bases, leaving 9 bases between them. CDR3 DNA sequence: TGCAGTGCTGACCCAGAGAGCACAGATACGCAGTATTTT. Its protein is CSADPESTDTQYF.

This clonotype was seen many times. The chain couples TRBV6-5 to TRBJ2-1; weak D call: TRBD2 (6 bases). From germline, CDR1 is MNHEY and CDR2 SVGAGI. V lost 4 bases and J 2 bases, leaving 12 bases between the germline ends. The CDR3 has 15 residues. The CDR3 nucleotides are TGTGCCAGCAGTTGGGGCGGGAACGCCTACAATGAGCAGTTCTTC. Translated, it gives CASSWGGNAYNEQFF.

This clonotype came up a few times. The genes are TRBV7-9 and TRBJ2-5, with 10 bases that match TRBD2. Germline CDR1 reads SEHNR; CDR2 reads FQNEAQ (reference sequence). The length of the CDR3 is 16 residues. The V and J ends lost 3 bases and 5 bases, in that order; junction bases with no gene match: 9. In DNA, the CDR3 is TGTGCCAGCAGCTTGATCGAGCGGGAGGGCCTGGAGACCCAGTACTTC. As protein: CASSLIEREGLETQYF.